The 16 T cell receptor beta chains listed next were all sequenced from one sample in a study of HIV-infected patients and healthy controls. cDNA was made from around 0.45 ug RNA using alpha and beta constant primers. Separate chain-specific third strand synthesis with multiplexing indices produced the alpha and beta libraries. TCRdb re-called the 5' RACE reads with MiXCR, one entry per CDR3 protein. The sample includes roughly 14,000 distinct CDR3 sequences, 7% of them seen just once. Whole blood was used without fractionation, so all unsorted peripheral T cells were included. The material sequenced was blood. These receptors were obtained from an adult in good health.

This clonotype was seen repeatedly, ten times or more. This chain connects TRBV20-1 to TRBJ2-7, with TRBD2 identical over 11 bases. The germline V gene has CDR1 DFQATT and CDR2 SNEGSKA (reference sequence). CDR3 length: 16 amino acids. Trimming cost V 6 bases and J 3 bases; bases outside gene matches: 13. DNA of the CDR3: TGCAGTGCAGCCAAAAGGGGGACTAGCGGCATCTACGAGCAGTACTTC. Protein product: CSAAKRGTSGIYEQYF.

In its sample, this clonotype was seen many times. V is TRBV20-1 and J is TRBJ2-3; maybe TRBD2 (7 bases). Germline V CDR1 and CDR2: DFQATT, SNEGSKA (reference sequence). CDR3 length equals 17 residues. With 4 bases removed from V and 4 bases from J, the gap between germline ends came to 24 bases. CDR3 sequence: CSAKSLERGGWSDTQYF. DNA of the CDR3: TGCAGTGCTAAGAGCCTTGAGAGGGGGGGCTGGTCAGATACGCAGTATTTT.

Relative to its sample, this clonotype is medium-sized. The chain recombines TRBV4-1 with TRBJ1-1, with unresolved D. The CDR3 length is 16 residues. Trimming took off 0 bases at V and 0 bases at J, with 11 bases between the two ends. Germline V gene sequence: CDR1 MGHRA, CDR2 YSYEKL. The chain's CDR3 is CASSQEIGVMNTEAFF. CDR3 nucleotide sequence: TGCGCCAGCAGCCAAGAAATCGGGGTTATGAACACTGAAGCTTTCTTT.

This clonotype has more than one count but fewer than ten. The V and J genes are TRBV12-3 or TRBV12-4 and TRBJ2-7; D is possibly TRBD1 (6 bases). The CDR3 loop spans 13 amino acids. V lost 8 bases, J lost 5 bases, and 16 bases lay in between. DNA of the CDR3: TGTGCCAGCTGTCCCTTCAGGGGCAACGAGCAGTACTTC. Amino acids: CASCPFRGNEQYF.

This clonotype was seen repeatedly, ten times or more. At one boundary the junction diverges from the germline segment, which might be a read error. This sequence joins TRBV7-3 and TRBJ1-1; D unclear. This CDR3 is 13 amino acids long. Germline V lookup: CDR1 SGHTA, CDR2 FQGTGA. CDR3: CASSSGWNTEAFF. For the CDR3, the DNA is TGTGCCAGCAGCTCCGGCTGGAACACTGAGGCTTTCTTT.

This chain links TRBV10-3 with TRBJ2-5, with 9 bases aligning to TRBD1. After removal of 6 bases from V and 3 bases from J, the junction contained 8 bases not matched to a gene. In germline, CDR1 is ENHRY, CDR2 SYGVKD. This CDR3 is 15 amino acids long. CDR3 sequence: CAIRSGTGREETQYF. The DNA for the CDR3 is TGTGCCATCAGGAGCGGGACAGGGAGGGAAGAGACCCAGTACTTC.

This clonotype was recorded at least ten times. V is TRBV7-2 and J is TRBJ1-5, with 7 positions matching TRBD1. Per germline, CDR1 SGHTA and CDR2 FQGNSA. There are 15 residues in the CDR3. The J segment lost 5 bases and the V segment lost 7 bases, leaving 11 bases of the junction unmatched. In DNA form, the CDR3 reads TGTGCCAGCACCCTCGGACAGGCAAGCCATCAGCCCCAGCATTTT. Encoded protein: CASTLGQASHQPQHF.

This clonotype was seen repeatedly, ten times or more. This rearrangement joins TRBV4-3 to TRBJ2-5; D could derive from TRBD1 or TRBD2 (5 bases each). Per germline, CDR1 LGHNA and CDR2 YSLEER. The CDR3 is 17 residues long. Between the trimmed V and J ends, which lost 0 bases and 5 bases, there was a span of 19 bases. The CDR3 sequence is CASSQDPPLGTWETQYF. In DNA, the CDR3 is TGCGCCAGCAGCCAAGACCCCCCACTAGGGACCTGGGAGACCCAGTACTTC.

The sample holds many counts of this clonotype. The CDR3, as DNA: TGCAGTGCTCCGCGCGCGGGGGGGAGCAATGAGCAGTTCTTC. It translates to CSAPRAGGSNEQFF. The chain employs TRBV20-1 and TRBJ2-1, with 9 nucleotides matching TRBD2. Trimming at V came to 5 bases and at J to 6 bases, leaving 8 bases not matched to a gene. Germline V CDR1 and CDR2: DFQATT, SNEGSKA (reference sequence). The CDR3 sequence is 14 residues long.

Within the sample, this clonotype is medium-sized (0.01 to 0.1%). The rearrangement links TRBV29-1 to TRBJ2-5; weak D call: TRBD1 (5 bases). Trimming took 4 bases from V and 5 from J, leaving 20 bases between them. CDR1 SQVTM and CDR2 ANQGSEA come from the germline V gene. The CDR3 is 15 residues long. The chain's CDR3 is CSVVEQGKGLETQYF. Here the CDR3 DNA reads TGCAGCGTTGTAGAGCAGGGAAAAGGGCTGGAGACCCAGTACTTC.

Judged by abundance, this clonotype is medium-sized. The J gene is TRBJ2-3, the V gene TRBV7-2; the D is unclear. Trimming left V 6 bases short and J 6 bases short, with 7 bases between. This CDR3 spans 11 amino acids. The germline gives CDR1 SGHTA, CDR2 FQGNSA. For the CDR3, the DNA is TGTGCCAGCAGTTTCACGGATACGCAGTATTTT. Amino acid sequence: CASSFTDTQYF. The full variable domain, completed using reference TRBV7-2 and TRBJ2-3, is GAGVSQSPSNKVTEKGKDVELRCDPISGHTALYWYRQSLGQGLEFLIYFQGNSAPDKSGLPSDRFSAERTGGSVSTLTIQRTQQEDSAVYLCASSFTDTQYFGPGTRLTVL.

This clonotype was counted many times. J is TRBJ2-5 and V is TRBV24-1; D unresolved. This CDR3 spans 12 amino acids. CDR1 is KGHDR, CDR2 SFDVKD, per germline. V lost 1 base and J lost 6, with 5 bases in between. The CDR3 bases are TGTGCCACCAGTGATTTAAGGCAGACCCAGTACTTC. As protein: CATSDLRQTQYF.

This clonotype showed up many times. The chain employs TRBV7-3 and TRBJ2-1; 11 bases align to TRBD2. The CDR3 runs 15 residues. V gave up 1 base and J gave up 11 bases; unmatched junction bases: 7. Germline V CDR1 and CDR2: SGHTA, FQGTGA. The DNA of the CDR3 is TGTGCCAGCAGCTTAAAACTAGCGGGGGATAGCCAGCAGTTCTTC. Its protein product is CASSLKLAGDSQQFF.

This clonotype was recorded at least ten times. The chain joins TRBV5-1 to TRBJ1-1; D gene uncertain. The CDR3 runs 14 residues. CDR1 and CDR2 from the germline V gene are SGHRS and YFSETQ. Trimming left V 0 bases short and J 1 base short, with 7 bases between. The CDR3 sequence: CASSLAPPNTEAFF. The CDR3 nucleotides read TGCGCCAGCAGCTTGGCCCCACCGAACACTGAAGCTTTCTTT.

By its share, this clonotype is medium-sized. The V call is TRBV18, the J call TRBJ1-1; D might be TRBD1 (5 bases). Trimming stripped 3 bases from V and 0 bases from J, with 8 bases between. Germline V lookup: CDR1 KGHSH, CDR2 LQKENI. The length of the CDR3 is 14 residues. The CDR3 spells CASSPGPLNTEAFF. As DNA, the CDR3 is TGTGCCAGCTCACCGGGACCGCTGAACACTGAAGCTTTCTTT.

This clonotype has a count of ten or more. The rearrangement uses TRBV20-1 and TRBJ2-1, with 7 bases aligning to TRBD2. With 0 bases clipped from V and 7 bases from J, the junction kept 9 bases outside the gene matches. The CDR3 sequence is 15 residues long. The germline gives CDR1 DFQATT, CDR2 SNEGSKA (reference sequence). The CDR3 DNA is TGCAGTGCTAGAGATCCGGGGGGATTCTGGAATGAGCAGTTCTTC. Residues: CSARDPGGFWNEQFF.